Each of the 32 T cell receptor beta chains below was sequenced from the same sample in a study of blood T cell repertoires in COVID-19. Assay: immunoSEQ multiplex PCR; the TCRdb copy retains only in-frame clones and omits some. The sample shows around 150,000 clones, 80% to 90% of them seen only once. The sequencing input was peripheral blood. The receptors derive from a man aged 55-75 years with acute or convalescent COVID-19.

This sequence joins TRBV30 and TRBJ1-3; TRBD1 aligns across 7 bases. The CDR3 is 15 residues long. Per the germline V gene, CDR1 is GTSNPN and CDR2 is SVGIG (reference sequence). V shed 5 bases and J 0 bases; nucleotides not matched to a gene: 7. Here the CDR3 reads CAWSRDRSSGNTIYF. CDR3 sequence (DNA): TGTGCCTGGTCCCGGGACAGAAGCTCTGGAAACACCATATATTTT.

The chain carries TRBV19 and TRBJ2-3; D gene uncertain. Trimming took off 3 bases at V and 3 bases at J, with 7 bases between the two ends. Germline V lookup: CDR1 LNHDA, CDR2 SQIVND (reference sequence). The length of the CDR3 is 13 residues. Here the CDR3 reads CASSIHRTDTQYF. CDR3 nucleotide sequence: TGTGCCAGTAGTATTCACCGGACAGATACGCAGTATTTT.

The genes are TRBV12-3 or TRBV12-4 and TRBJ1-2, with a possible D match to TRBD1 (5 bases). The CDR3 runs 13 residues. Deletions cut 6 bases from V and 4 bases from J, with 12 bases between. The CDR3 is CASSPGLSYGYTF. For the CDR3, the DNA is TGTGCCAGCAGCCCAGGGCTTAGCTATGGCTACACCTTC.

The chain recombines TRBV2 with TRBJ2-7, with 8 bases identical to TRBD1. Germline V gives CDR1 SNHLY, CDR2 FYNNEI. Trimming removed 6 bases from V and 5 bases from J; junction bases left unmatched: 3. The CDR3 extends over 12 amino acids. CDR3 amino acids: CASRVTGDEQYF. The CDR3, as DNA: TGTGCCAGCAGGGTGACAGGGGACGAGCAGTACTTC. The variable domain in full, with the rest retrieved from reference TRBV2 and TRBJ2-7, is EPEVTQTPSHQVTQMGQEVILRCVPISNHLYFYWYRQILGQKVEFLVSFYNNEISEKSEIFDDQFSVERPDGSNFTLKIRSTKLEDSAMYFCASRVTGDEQYFGPGTRLTVT.

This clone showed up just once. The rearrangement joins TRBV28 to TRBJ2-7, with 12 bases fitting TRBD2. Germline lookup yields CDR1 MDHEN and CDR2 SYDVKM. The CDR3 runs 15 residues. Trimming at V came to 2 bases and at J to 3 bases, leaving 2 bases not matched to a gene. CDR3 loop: CASSLATSGSYEQYF. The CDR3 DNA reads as TGTGCCAGCAGTTTAGCGACTAGCGGGAGCTACGAGCAGTACTTC.

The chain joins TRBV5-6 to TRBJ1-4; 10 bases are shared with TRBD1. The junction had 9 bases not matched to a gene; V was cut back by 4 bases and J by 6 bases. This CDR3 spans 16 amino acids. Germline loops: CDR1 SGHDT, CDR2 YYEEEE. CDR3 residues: CASSGGTGTGDEKLFF. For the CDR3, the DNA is TGTGCCAGCAGCGGAGGAACCGGGACAGGGGATGAAAAACTGTTTTTT. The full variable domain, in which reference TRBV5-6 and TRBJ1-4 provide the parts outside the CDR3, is DAGVTQSPTHLIKTRGQQVTLRCSPKSGHDTVSWYQQALGQGPQFIFQYYEEEERQRGNFPDRFSGHQFPNYSSELNVNALLLGDSALYLCASSGGTGTGDEKLFFGSGTQLSVL.

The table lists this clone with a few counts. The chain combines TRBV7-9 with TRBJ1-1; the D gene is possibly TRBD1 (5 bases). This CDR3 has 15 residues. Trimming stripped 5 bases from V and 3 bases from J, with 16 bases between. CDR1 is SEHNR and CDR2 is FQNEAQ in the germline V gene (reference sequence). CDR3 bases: TGTGCCAGCAGCCCCGGGGCAGGGAGGGACACTGAAGCTTTCTTT. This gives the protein CASSPGAGRDTEAFF.

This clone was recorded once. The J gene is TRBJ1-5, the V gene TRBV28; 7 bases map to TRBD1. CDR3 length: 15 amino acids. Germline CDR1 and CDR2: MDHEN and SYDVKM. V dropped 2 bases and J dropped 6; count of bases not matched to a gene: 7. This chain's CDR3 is CASSLTDRDGQPQHF. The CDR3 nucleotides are TGTGCCAGCAGTTTAACAGACAGGGACGGTCAGCCCCAGCATTTT.

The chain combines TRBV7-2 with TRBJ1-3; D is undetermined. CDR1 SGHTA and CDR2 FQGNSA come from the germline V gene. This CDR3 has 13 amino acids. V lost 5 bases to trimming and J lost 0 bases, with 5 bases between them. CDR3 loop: CASSTSSGNTIYF. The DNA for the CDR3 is TGTGCCAGCAGCACGAGCTCTGGAAACACCATATATTTT.

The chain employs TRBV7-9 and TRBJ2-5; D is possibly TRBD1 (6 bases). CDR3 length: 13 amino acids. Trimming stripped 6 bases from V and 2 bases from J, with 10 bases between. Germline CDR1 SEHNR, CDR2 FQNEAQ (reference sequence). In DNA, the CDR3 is TGTGCCAGCAGACCGACAGGACAAGAGACCCAGTACTTC. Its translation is CASRPTGQETQYF.

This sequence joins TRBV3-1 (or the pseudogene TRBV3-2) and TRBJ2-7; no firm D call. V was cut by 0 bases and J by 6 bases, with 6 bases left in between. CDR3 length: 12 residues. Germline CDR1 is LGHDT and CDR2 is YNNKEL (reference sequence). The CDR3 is CASSQEGGEQYF. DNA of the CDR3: TGTGCCAGCAGCCAAGAAGGCGGCGAGCAGTACTTC.

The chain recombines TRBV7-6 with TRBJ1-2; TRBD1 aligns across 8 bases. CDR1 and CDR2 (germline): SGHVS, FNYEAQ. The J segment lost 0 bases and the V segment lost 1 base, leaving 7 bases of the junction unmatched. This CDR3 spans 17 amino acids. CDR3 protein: CASSLGGTGFSNYGYTF. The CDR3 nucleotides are TGTGCCAGCAGCTTAGGAGGGACAGGATTCTCTAACTATGGCTACACCTTC.

The CDR3 loop reads CSGRQILIETQYF. CDR3 sequence (DNA): TGCAGCGGGCGACAAATCCTCATAGAGACCCAGTACTTC. The chain is built from TRBV29-1 and TRBJ2-5; no definite D call. This CDR3 has 13 residues. Germline CDR1 is SQVTM and CDR2 is ANQGSEA. V was clipped by 7 bases and J by 4 bases, with 16 bases between them.

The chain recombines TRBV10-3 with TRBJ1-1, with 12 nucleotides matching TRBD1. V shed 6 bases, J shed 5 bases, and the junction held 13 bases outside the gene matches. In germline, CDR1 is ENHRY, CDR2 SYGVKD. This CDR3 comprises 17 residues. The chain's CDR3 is CAIRRRGQGAEETEAFF. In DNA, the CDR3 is TGTGCCATCAGGAGGAGGGGACAGGGGGCGGAGGAGACTGAAGCTTTCTTT.

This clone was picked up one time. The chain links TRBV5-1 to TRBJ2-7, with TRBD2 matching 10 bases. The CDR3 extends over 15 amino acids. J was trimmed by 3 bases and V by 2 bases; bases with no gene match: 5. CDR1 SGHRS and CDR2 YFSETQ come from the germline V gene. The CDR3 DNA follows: TGCGCCAGCAGCTTCCTAGCGGGAGCGGGCTACGAGCAGTACTTC. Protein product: CASSFLAGAGYEQYF.

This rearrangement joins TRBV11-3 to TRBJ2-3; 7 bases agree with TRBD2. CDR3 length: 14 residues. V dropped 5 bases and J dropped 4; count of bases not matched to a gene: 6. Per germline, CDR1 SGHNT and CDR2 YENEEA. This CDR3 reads CASSPGGSSDTQYF. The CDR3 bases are TGTGCCAGCAGCCCCGGCGGGAGCTCAGATACGCAGTATTTT. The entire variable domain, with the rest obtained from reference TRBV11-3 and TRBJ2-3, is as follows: EAGVVQSPRYKIIEKKQPVAFWCNPISGHNTLYWYLQNLGQGPELLIRYENEEAVDDSQLPKDRFSAERLKGVDSTLKIQPAELGDSAVYLCASSPGGSSDTQYFGPGTRLTVL.

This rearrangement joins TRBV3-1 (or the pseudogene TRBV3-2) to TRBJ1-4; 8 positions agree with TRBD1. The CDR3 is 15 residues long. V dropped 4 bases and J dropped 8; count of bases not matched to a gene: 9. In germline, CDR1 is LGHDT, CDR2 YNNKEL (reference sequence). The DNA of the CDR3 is TGTGCCAGCAGCCCGACGCAGGGGGCCGGGGAAAAACTGTTTTTT. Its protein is CASSPTQGAGEKLFF.

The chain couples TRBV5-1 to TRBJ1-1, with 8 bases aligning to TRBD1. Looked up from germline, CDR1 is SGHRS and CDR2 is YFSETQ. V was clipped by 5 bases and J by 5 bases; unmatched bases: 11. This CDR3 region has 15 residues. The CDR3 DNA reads TGCGCCAGCAGACGGGAACAGGGGGTGAGAACTGAAGCTTTCTTT. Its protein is CASRREQGVRTEAFF. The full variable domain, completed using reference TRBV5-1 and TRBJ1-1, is KAGVTQTPRYLIKTRGQQVTLSCSPISGHRSVSWYQQTPGQGLQFLFEYFSETQRNKGNFPGRFSGRQFSNSRSEMNVSTLELGDSALYLCASRREQGVRTEAFFGQGTRLTVV.

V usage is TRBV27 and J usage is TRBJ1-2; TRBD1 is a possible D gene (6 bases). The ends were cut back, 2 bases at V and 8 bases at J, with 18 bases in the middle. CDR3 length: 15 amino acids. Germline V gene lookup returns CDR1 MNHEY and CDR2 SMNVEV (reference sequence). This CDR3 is CASSLRWQGSSGYTF. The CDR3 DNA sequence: TGTGCCAGCAGTTTAAGGTGGCAGGGGTCGTCCGGCTACACCTTC.

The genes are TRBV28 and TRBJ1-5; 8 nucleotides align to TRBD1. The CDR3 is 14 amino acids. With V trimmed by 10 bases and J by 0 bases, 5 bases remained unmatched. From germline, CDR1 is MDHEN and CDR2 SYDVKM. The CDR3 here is CATGTGYSNQPQHF. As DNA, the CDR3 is TGTGCCACCGGGACAGGATATAGCAATCAGCCCCAGCATTTT.

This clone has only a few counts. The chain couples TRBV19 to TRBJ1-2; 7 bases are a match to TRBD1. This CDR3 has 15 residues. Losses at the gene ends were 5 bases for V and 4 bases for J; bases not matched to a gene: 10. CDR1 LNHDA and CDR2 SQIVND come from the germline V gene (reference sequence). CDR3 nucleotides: TGTGCCAGTAGTGAAACATCTTCAGGGGGCTATGGCTACACCTTC. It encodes CASSETSSGGYGYTF.

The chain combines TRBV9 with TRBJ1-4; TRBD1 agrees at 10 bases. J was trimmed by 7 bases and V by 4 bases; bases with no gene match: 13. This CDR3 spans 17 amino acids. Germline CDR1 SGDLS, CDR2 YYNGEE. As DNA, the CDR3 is TGTGCCAGCAGCTCCGGGACAGGGGAGTATCTGAGTGAAAAACTGTTTTTT. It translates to CASSSGTGEYLSEKLFF.

This CDR3 reads CASSFVGTTDTGELFF. The CDR3 DNA reads TGTGCCAGCAGTTTCGTCGGGACTACGGACACCGGGGAGCTGTTTTTT. The rearrangement uses TRBV28 and TRBJ2-2; 7 bases match TRBD2. The CDR3 is 16 amino acids. Germline V lookup: CDR1 MDHEN, CDR2 SYDVKM. The V segment lost 3 bases and the J segment 3 bases; nucleotides outside the gene matches: 7.

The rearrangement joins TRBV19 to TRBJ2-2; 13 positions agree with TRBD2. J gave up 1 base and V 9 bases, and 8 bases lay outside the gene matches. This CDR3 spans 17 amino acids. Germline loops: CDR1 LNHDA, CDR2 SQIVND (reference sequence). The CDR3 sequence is CASRGGLAGQNTGELFF. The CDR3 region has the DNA TGTGCCAGCCGGGGGGGACTAGCGGGGCAGAACACCGGGGAGCTGTTTTTT. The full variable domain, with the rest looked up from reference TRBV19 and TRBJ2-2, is DGGITQSPKYLFRKEGQNVTLSCEQNLNHDAMYWYRQDPGQGLRLIYYSQIVNDFQKGDIAEGYSVSREKKESFPLTVTSAQKNPTAFYLCASRGGLAGQNTGELFFGEGSRLTVL.

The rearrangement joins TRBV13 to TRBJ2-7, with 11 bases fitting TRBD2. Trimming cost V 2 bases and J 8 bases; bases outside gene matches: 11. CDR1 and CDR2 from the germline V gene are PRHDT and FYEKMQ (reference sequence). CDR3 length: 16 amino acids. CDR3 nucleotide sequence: TGTGCCAGCAGCTTATCCAGGCTAGCGGGAGGAGACAAGCAGTACTTC. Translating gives CASSLSRLAGGDKQYF.

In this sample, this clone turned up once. This CDR3 is CASSTTGARSYEQYF. CDR3 DNA: TGCGCCAGCAGCACTACAGGGGCCAGGTCCTACGAGCAGTACTTC. The chain links TRBV5-1 to TRBJ2-7; 7 bases map to TRBD1. This CDR3 contains 15 residues. The trim removed 4 bases at V and 1 base at J, leaving 8 bases unmatched. CDR1 and CDR2 (germline): SGHRS, YFSETQ.

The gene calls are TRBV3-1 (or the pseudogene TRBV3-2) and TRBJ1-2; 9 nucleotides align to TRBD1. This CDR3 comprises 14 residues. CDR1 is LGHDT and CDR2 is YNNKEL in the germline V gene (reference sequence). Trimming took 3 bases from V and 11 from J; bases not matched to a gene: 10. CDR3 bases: TGTGCCAGCAGCCAGGCTGGGACAGGGACGAGATACACCTTC. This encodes CASSQAGTGTRYTF.

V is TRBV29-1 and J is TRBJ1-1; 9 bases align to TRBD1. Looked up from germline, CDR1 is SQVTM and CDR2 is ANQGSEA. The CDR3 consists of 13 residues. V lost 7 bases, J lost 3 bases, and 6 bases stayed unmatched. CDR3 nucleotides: TGCAGCGGAGGGACAGGGTTGCACACTGAAGCTTTCTTT. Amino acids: CSGGTGLHTEAFF.

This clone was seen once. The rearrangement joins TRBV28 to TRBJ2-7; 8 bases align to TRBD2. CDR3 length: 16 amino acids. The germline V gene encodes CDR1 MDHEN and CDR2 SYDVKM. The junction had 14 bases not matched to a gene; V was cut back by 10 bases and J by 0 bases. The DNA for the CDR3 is TGTGCCACCGAGCCCCGCCCGGCGGGGGGCTCCTACGAGCAGTACTTC. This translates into CATEPRPAGGSYEQYF.

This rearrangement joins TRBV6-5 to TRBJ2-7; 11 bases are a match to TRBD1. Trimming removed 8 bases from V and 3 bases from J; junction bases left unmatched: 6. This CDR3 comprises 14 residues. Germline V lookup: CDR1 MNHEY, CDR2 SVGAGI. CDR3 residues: CASGGTGGLYEQYF. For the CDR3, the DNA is TGTGCCAGCGGGGGGACAGGGGGGCTCTACGAGCAGTACTTC.

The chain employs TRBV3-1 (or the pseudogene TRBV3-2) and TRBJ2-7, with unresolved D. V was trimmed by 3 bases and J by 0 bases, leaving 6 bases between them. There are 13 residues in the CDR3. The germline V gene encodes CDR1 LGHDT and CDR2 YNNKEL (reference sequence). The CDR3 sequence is CASSQGDSYEQYF. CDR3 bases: TGTGCCAGCAGCCAGGGCGACTCCTACGAGCAGTACTTC.

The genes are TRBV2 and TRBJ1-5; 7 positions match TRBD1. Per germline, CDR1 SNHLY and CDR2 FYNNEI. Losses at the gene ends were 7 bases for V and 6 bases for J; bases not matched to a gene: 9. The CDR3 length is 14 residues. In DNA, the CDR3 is TGTGCCAGCACCCAAGGGGGCTATGGTCAGCCCCAGCATTTT. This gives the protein CASTQGGYGQPQHF.